These T cell receptor beta chains were read from a single sample in a study of identical twins. TCRdb itself ran the 5' RACE reads through MiXCR, one entry per CDR3 protein. Of some 630,000 distinct CDR3 sequences detected, 7.1% appear once; the ten largest clones hold 1.5% to 2%. These data were also reused for a study on yellow fever vaccine responses in identical twins.

What was sequenced was PBMCs. These TCRs come from a woman younger than 30 in good health. Both conserved end residues are part of each CDR3. The D gene is left open where the match is weak. Clone size is stated in some rows and not others, as once, few, many or a class when expanded.

>TRBD1|TRBJ1-6|many|TRBV12-3/TRBV12-4
CASSATGLSSPLHF
TGTGCCAGCAGCGCGACAGGGTTAAGTTCACCCCTCCACTTT
>NA|TRBJ2-5|few|TRBV4-1
CASSRGPGTTPTQYF
TGCGCCAGCAGCCGCGGCCCCGGGACCACACCAACCCAGTACTTC
>NA|TRBJ2-2|NA|TRBV5-1
CASSLEWRGPTNTGELFF
TGCGCCAGCAGCTTGGAGTGGCGGGGGCCAACGAACACCGGGGAGCTGTTTTTT
>NA|TRBJ2-3|few|TRBV5-1
CASSSLRGFDTDTQYF
TGCGCCAGCAGCTCCCTTAGGGGATTTGACACAGATACGCAGTATTTT
>TRBD1|TRBJ2-7|few|TRBV7-9
CASSPQGLGSYEQYF
TGTGCCAGCAGCCCACAGGGGCTAGGTAGCTACGAGCAGTACTTC
>NA|TRBJ2-3|few|TRBV5-6
CASSLFGGELTDTQYF
TGTGCCAGCAGCTTGTTCGGCGGGGAGCTCACAGATACGCAGTATTTT
>TRBD1|TRBJ1-5|many|TRBV29-1
CSVQRQGDQPQHF
TGCAGCGTACAGAGACAGGGTGACCAGCCCCAGCATTTT
>NA|TRBJ2-2|many|TRBV2
CASFRGASTGELFF
TGTGCCAGCTTCCGGGGGGCAAGCACCGGGGAGCTGTTTTTT
>TRBD1|TRBJ2-5|few|TRBV7-6
CASSWGGTEQETQYF
TGTGCCAGCAGCTGGGGTGGGACAGAGCAAGAGACCCAGTACTTC
>NA|TRBJ2-5|NA|TRBV6-1
CASSEAIVSTQYF
TGTGCCAGCAGTGAAGCGATAGTATCGACCCAGTACTTC
>TRBD2|TRBJ2-5|many|TRBV12-3/TRBV12-4
CASSDYAGGQETQYF
TGTGCCAGCAGTGACTATGCGGGGGGGCAAGAGACCCAGTACTTC
>NA|TRBJ2-1|NA|TRBV27
CASSYTEGAGYNEQFF
TGTGCCAGCAGTTATACCGAGGGGGCGGGATACAATGAGCAGTTCTTC
>NA|TRBJ2-3|many|TRBV29-1
CSVASGFGRAGTSTDTQYF
TGCAGCGTTGCCTCAGGTTTTGGTCGGGCGGGGACTAGCACAGATACGCAGTATTTT
>NA|TRBJ2-7|many|TRBV27
CASSLSSHARSGEQYF
TGTGCCAGCAGTTTATCGTCCCATGCCAGGTCGGGCGAGCAGTACTTC
>NA|TRBJ1-6|NA|TRBV7-9
CASSFGMENSPLHF
TGTGCCAGCAGCTTCGGGATGGAAAATTCACCCCTCCACTTT
>TRBD1|TRBJ2-3|NA|TRBV7-2
CASSFEDRVPDTQYF
TGTGCCAGCAGCTTCGAGGACAGGGTCCCAGATACGCAGTATTTT
>NA|TRBJ1-3|many|TRBV7-8
CASTPEISGNTIYF
TGTGCCAGCACCCCAGAGATCTCTGGAAACACCATATATTTT
>TRBD1|TRBJ1-2|many|TRBV5-1
CASSGQGERGYTF
TGCGCCAGCAGCGGACAGGGAGAACGTGGCTACACCTTC
>TRBD1|TRBJ2-2|few|TRBV5-8
CASRVRQGARTGELFF
TGTGCCAGCAGAGTTAGACAGGGGGCGCGGACCGGGGAGCTGTTTTTT
>NA|TRBJ1-5|NA|TRBV20-1
CSAKGQINQPQHF
TGCAGTGCTAAGGGACAAATCAATCAGCCCCAGCATTTT
>NA|TRBJ1-1|many|TRBV6-5
CASSYSGFQRNTEAFF
TGTGCCAGCAGTTACTCCGGGTTCCAGAGGAACACTGAAGCTTTCTTT
>NA|TRBJ2-7|few|TRBV11-2
CASSPFSGQTTDEQYF
TGTGCCAGCAGCCCATTTTCAGGACAGACCACAGACGAGCAGTACTTC
>NA|TRBJ2-1|few|TRBV6-5
CASSYWGPPNLNNEQFF
TGTGCCAGCAGTTACTGGGGGCCGCCGAACCTGAACAATGAGCAGTTCTTC
>NA|TRBJ2-2|NA|TRBV7-2
CASSLGGRGSGELFF
TGTGCCAGCAGCTTAGGGGGTAGGGGATCCGGGGAGCTGTTTTTT
>TRBD2|TRBJ2-2|NA|TRBV10-3
CAIRTSGPAGELFF
TGTGCCATCAGGACTAGCGGGCCCGCCGGGGAGCTGTTTTTT
>NA|TRBJ2-3|NA|TRBV7-9
CASSLSLADTQYF
TGTGCCAGCAGCTTATCCCTCGCAGATACGCAGTATTTT
>NA|TRBJ2-1|few|TRBV5-1
CASSLLSCYNEQFF
TGCGCCAGCAGCTTGCTAAGCTGCTACAATGAGCAGTTCTTC
>NA|TRBJ1-6|NA|TRBV9
CASSDGTGHSPLHF
TGTGCCAGCAGCGACGGGACCGGCCATTCACCCCTCCACTTT
>NA|TRBJ1-1|many|TRBV20-1
CSALGVTYQDTEAFF
TGCAGTGCGCTTGGGGTAACCTACCAAGACACTGAAGCTTTCTTT
>NA|TRBJ1-5|many|TRBV4-1
CASSQGEGTSLSNQPQHF
TGCGCCAGCAGCCAAGGGGAGGGGACATCGTTAAGCAATCAGCCCCAGCATTTT
>TRBD1|TRBJ2-2|few|TRBV29-1
CSVGPGQGAGELFF
TGCAGCGTAGGACCGGGACAGGGGGCCGGGGAGCTGTTTTTT